Below are 17 T cell receptor beta chains sequenced from a single sample in a study of cytomegalovirus exposure and HLA in healthy donors. Use of 60 Vbeta and 13 Jbeta primers characterized the PCR. Repertoires were generated with immunoSEQ multiplex PCR, while TCRdb's copy carries only in-frame clones and drops some. Among more than 150,000 clones, 80% were seen once, and the ten largest hold 0.65% to 0.75%. Sequencing was carried out using PBMCs. These receptors were taken from a boy aged 5-17 years in good health and CMV-seronegative.

The V and J genes are TRBV6-5 and TRBJ2-2, with D perhaps TRBD2 (6 bases). In germline, CDR1 is MNHEY, CDR2 SVGAGI. CDR3 length: 15 amino acids. V shed 5 bases and J shed 0 bases, with 10 bases lying between them. Here the CDR3 reads CASSPGTPNTGELFF. CDR3 bases: TGTGCCAGCAGTCCCGGGACTCCGAACACCGGGGAGCTGTTTTTT.

This clone was recorded only once. This chain connects TRBV2 to TRBJ1-2; D unclear. This CDR3 has 13 residues. From germline, CDR1 is SNHLY and CDR2 FYNNEI. Trimming stripped 4 bases from V and 4 bases from J, with 10 bases between. The CDR3, as DNA: TGTGCCAGCAGTGTTGGCGGCGGCTATGGCTACACCTTC. Translation gives CASSVGGGYGYTF.

V and J are TRBV30 and TRBJ1-2; D is unclear. Trimming pared 2 bases from V and 7 bases from J, leaving 8 bases between. This CDR3 is built from 11 residues. Germline V lookup: CDR1 GTSNPN, CDR2 SVGIG (reference sequence). Written as DNA, the CDR3 is TGTGCCTGGAGTTCGGTAATTGGCTACACCTTC. It translates to CAWSSVIGYTF.

This rearrangement joins TRBV5-4 to TRBJ2-5, with 9 bases lining up with TRBD2. J gave up 2 bases and V 4 bases, and 3 bases lay outside the gene matches. The germline V gene encodes CDR1 SGHNT and CDR2 YYREEE (reference sequence). CDR3 length equals 14 residues. The CDR3 reads CASSAGGNQETQYF. The CDR3 nucleotides are TGTGCCAGCAGCGCGGGGGGGAATCAAGAGACCCAGTACTTC.

Only one count was recorded for this clone. This rearrangement joins TRBV11-3 to TRBJ2-1, with D maybe TRBD1 (7 bases). V dropped 4 bases and J dropped 1 base, with 8 bases sitting between them. Germline-derived CDR1 and CDR2 are SGHNT and YENEEA. This CDR3 comprises 14 residues. CDR3 residues: CASSSGGSYNEQFF. CDR3 nucleotide sequence: TGTGCCAGCAGCTCAGGGGGGTCCTACAATGAGCAGTTCTTC.

The chain uses TRBV9 and TRBJ1-2, with 8 positions matching TRBD1. J lost 7 bases, V lost 4 bases, and 6 bases had no gene match. Germline lookup yields CDR1 SGDLS and CDR2 YYNGEE. This CDR3 comprises 13 residues. DNA of the CDR3: TGTGCCAGCAGCCCACCGGACAGGGCTGGCTACACCTTC. Its protein product is CASSPPDRAGYTF.

This clone came up a few times. The J gene is TRBJ1-2, the V gene TRBV6-1; D ambiguous. The CDR3 consists of 14 residues. Looked up from germline, CDR1 is MNHNS and CDR2 is SASEGT. The V end was cut by 2 bases, the J end by 6 bases, with 13 bases between. The CDR3, as DNA: TGTGCCAGCAGTGAATCGCGGAGGGAGGATGGCTACACCTTC. It specifies CASSESRREDGYTF.

V and J are TRBV18 and TRBJ2-7, with 8 bases matching TRBD1. CDR1 KGHSH and CDR2 LQKENI come from the germline V gene. Trimming took 6 bases from V and 4 from J; bases not matched to a gene: 5. This CDR3 is built from 13 residues. The CDR3 loop is CASSRQGQYEQYF. In DNA, the CDR3 is TGTGCCAGCTCCCGACAGGGGCAATACGAGCAGTACTTC.

The V call is TRBV12-5, the J call TRBJ1-2; TRBD1 agrees at 9 bases. V trimming: 5 bases; J trimming: 3 bases; junction bases outside the gene matches: 4. Germline V gene lookup returns CDR1 LGHNT and CDR2 FRNRAP. This CDR3 is 14 amino acids long. In DNA, the CDR3 is TGTGCTAGTGGTCAAGACAGGGGGTACTATGGCTACACCTTC. It encodes CASGQDRGYYGYTF. Supplemented by reference TRBV12-5 and TRBJ1-2, the full variable domain reads DARVTQTPRHKVTEMGQEVTMRCQPILGHNTVFWYRQTMMQGLELLAYFRNRAPLDDSGMPKDRFSAEMPDATLATLKIQPSEPRDSAVYFCASGQDRGYYGYTFGSGTRLTVV.

This chain joins TRBV7-2 and TRBJ1-2, with D possibly being TRBD1 (5 bases). The ends were cut back, 0 bases at V and 3 bases at J, with 26 bases in the middle. There are 20 residues in the CDR3. CDR1 and CDR2 (germline): SGHTA, FQGNSA. The DNA for the CDR3 is TGTGCCAGCAGCTTAGCGCTCTTCGGCCCCGGACGGGGAGGGGACTATGGCTACACCTTC. Residues: CASSLALFGPGRGGDYGYTF.

CDR3 in DNA: TGTGCCAGCTCCGGCGGCAATACACAGGGCTATGGCTACACCTTC. It encodes CASSGGNTQGYGYTF. The V gene is TRBV18, the J gene TRBJ1-2; TRBD1 might be the D (6 bases). Germline V lookup: CDR1 KGHSH, CDR2 LQKENI. V lost 6 bases to trimming and J lost 4 bases, with 18 bases between them. The CDR3 loop spans 15 amino acids.

The chain couples TRBV13 to TRBJ1-1; 7 bases agree with TRBD1. The CDR3 has 17 amino acids. V shed 5 bases and J 10 bases; nucleotides not matched to a gene: 22. CDR1 is PRHDT, CDR2 FYEKMQ, per germline (reference sequence). This CDR3 is CASSHSVPLEGAWRAFF. For the CDR3, the DNA is TGTGCCAGCAGCCATTCGGTCCCACTCGAGGGGGCATGGAGAGCTTTCTTT.

The chain uses TRBV27 and TRBJ1-6, with unresolved D. The CDR3 contains 14 residues. Germline V gene sequence: CDR1 MNHEY, CDR2 SMNVEV (reference sequence). V was clipped by 7 bases and J by 4 bases, with 11 bases between them. CDR3 protein: CASTPTPYNSPLHF. Here the CDR3 DNA reads TGTGCCAGCACCCCGACACCGTATAATTCACCCCTCCACTTT.

This chain links TRBV4-1 with TRBJ2-1, with 10 bases lining up with TRBD2. Germline-derived CDR1 and CDR2 are MGHRA and YSYEKL. The CDR3 loop spans 17 amino acids. The J segment lost 6 bases and the V segment lost 4 bases, leaving 12 bases of the junction unmatched. CDR3 protein: CASSLIRASGGSNEQFF. The CDR3 coding sequence is TGCGCCAGCAGCCTGATCCGGGCTAGCGGGGGAAGCAATGAGCAGTTCTTC.

This chain uses TRBV4-1 with TRBJ1-1; D gene unclear. CDR3 size: 13 residues. Germline V gene sequence: CDR1 MGHRA, CDR2 YSYEKL. V shed 0 bases and J shed 11 bases, with 13 bases lying between them. This CDR3 is CASSQDLVLRAFF. CDR3 DNA sequence: TGCGCCAGCAGCCAAGATCTGGTCCTTCGGGCTTTCTTT.

This chain connects TRBV5-4 to TRBJ2-3; TRBD1 agrees at 8 bases. Germline CDR1 SGHNT, CDR2 YYREEE (reference sequence). V lost 4 bases and J lost 6; bases outside the gene matches: 7. The CDR3 is 14 residues long. DNA of the CDR3: TGTGCCAGCAGCCGACAGGGGAGTGGGGATACGCAGTATTTT. Translated: CASSRQGSGDTQYF.

The chain couples TRBV7-8 to TRBJ2-7; 7 positions match TRBD2. The CDR3 is 15 amino acids. Per germline, CDR1 SGHVS and CDR2 FQNEAQ. V lost 6 bases to trimming and J lost 3 bases; unmatched junction nucleotides: 11. The CDR3 loop reads CASSLRLAPNYEQYF. CDR3 DNA: TGTGCCAGCAGTCTTCGACTAGCCCCCAACTACGAGCAGTACTTC.